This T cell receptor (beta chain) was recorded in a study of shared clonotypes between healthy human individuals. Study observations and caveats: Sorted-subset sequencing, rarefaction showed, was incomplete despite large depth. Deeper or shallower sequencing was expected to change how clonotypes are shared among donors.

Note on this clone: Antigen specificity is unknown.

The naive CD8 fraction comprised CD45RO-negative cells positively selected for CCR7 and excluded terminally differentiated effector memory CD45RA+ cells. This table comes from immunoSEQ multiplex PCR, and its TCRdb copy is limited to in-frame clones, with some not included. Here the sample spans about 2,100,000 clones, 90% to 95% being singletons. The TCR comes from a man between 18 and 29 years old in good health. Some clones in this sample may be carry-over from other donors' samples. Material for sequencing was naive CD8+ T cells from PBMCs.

The CDR3 protein is CASSSDTPEAFF. CDR3 DNA sequence: TGTGCCAGCAGCTCGGACACGCCTGAAGCTTTCTTT. The chain links TRBV7-9 to TRBJ1-1; TRBD1 is a possible D gene (5 bases). This CDR3 is 12 amino acids long. Germline V gene sequence: CDR1 SEHNR, CDR2 FQNEAQ (reference sequence). Trimming cost V 4 bases and J 6 bases, with 9 bases left between them.